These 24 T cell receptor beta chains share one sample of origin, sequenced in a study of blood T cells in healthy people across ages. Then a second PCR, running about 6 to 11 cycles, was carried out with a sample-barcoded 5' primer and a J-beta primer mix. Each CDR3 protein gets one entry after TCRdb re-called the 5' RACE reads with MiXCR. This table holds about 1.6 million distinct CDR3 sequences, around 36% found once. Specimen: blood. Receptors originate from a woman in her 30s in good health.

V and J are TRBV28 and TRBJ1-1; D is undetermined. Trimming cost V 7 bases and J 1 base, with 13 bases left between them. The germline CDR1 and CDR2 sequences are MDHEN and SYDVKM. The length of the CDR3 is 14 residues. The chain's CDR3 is CASTYGGSNTEAFF. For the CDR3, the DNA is TGTGCCAGCACCTATGGCGGCTCGAACACTGAAGCTTTCTTT.

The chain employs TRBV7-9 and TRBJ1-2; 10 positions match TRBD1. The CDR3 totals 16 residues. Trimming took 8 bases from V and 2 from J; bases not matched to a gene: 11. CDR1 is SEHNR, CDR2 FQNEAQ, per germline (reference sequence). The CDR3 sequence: CASARDRGARNYGYTF. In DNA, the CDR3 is TGTGCCAGCGCTCGGGACAGGGGCGCGCGGAACTATGGCTACACCTTC. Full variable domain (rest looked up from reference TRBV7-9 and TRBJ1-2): DTGVSQNPRHKITKRGQNVTFRCDPISEHNRLYWYRQTLGQGPEFLTYFQNEAQLEKSRLLSDRFSAERPKGSFSTLEIQRTEQGDSAMYLCASARDRGARNYGYTFGSGTRLTVV.

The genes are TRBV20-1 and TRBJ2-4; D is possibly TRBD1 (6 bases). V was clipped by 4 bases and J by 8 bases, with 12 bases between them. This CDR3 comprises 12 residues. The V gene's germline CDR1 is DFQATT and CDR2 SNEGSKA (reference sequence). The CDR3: CSATQGYDIQYF. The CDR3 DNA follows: TGCAGTGCTACCCAGGGGTACGACATTCAGTACTTC.

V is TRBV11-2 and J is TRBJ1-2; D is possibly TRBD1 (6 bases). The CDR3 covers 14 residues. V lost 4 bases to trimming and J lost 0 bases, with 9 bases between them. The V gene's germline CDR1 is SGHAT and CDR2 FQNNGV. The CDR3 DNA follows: TGTGCCAGCAGCTGGGCAGGGGCTAACTATGGCTACACCTTC. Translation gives CASSWAGANYGYTF. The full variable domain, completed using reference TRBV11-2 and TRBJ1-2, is EAGVAQSPRYKIIEKRQSVAFWCNPISGHATLYWYQQILGQGPKLLIQFQNNGVVDDSQLPKDRFSAERLKGVDSTLKIQPAKLEDSAVYLCASSWAGANYGYTFGSGTRLTVV.

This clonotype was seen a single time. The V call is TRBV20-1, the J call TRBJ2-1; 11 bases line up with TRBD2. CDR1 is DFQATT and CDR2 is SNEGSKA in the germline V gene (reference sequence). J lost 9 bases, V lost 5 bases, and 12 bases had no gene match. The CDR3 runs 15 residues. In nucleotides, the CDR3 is TGCAGTGCTTGGACTAGCGGGTTCCCCCCGGGTGAGCAGTTCTTC. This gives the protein CSAWTSGFPPGEQFF.

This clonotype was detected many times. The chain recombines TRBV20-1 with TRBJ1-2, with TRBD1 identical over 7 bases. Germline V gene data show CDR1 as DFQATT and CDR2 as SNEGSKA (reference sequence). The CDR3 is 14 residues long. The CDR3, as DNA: TGCGGAGCCGGGACAGAGTTCATGTTGGATGGCTACACCTTC. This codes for CGAGTEFMLDGYTF.

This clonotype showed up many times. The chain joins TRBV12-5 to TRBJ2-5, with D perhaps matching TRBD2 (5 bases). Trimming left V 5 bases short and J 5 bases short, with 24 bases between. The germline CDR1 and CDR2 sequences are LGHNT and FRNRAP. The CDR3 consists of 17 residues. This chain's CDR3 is CASGLKCAKPTGETQYF. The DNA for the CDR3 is TGTGCTAGTGGTCTAAAGTGCGCCAAACCTACGGGGGAGACCCAGTACTTC.

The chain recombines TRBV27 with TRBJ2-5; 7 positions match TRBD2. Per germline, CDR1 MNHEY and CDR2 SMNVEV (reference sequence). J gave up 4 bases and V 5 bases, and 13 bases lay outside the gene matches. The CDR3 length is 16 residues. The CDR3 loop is CASSPLAGPTGETQYF. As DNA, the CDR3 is TGTGCCAGCAGTCCATTAGCGGGCCCTACGGGAGAGACCCAGTACTTC.

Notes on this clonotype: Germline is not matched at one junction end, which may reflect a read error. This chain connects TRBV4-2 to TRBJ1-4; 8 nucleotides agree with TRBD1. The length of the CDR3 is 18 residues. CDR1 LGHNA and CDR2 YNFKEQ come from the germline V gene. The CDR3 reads CASSQEGTGGGTNEKPFF. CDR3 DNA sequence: TGTGCCAGCAGCCAAGAAGGGACAGGTGGTGGAACTAATGAAAAACCGTTTTTT.

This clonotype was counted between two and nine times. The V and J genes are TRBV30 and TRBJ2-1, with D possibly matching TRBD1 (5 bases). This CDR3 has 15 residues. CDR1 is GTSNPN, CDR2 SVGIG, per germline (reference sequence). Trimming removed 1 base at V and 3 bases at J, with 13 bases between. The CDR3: CAWSEGLVLYNEQFF. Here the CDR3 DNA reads TGTGCCTGGAGTGAGGGGCTAGTACTCTACAATGAGCAGTTCTTC.

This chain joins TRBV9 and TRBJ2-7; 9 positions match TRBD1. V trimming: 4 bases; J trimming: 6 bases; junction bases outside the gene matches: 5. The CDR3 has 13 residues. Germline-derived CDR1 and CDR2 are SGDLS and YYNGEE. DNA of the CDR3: TGTGCCAGCAGCTCGGGACAGGGTTGCGAGCAGTACTTC. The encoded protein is CASSSGQGCEQYF.

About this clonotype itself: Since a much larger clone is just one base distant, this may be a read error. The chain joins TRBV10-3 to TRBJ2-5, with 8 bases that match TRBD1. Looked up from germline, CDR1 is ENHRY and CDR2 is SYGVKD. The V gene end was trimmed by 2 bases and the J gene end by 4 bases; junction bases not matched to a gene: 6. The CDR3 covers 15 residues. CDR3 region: CAISEARGQGETQYF. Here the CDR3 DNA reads TGTGCCATCAGTGAGGCCAGAGGACAGGGAGAGACCCAGTACTTC.

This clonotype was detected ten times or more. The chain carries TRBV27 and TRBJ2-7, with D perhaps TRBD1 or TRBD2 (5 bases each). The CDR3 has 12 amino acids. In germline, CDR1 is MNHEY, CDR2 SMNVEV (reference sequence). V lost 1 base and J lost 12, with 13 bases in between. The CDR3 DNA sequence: TGTGCCAGCAGTTTATTGGGGGTTAATTGGTACTTC. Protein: CASSLLGVNWYF.

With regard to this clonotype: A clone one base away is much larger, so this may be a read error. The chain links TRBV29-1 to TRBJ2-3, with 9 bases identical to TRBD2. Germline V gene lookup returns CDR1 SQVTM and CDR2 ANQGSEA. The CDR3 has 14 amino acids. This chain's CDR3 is CSVEGGGRGDTQYF. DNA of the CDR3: TGCAGCGTCGAAGGCGGCGGGAGGGGTGATACGCAGTATTTT.

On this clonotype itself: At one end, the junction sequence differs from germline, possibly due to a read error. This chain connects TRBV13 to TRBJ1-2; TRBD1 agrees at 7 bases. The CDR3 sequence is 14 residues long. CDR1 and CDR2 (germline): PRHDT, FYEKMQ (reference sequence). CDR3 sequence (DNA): TGTGCCAGCAGCGTAGGGACAGTTGCCTATAGCTACACCTTC. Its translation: CASSVGTVAYSYTF.

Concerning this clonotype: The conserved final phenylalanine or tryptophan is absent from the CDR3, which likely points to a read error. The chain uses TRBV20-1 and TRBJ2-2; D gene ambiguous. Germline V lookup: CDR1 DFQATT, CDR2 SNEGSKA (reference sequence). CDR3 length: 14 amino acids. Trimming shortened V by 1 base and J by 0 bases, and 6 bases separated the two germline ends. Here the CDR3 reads CSARAGANTGELFV. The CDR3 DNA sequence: TGCAGTGCTAGAGCCGGAGCGAACACCGGGGAGCTGTTTGTT.

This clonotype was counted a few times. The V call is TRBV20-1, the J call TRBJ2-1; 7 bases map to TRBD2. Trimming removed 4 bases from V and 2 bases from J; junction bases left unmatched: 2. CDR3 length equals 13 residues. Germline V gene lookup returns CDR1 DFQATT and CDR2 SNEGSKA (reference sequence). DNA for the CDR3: TGCAGTGCTATGGCGGGGGCCTACAATGAGCAGTTCTTC. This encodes CSAMAGAYNEQFF.

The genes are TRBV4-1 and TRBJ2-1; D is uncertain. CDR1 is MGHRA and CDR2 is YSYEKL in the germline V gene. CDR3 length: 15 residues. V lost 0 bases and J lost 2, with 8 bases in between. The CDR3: CASSQDTPAYNEQFF. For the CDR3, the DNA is TGCGCCAGCAGCCAAGATACTCCGGCCTACAATGAGCAGTTCTTC.

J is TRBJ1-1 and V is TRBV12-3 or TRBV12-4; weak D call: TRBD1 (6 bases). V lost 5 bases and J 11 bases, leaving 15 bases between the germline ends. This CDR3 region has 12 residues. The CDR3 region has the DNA TGTGCCAGCAGTCAACAGGGCCGGGGGGCTTTCTTT. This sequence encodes CASSQQGRGAFF.

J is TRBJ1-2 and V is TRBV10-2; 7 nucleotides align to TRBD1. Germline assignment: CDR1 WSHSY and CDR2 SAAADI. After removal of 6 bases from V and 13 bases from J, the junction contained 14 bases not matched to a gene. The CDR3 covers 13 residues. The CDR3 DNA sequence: TGCGCCAGCAGATGGGACACTGACAGGGAAGGCACCTTC. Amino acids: CASRWDTDREGTF.

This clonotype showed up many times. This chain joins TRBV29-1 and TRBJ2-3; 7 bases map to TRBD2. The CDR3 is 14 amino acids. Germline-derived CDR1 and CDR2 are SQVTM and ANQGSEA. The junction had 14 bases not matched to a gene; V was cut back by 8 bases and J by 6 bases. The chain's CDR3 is CSSEGGRGWDTQYF. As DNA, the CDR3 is TGCAGCTCAGAAGGAGGGAGGGGCTGGGATACGCAGTATTTT.

CDR3 protein: CSARNPRTDTQYF. The DNA of the CDR3 is TGCAGTGCTAGGAACCCGAGGACAGATACGCAGTATTTT. The chain recombines TRBV20-1 with TRBJ2-3; D gene uncertain. CDR1 and CDR2 from the germline V gene are DFQATT and SNEGSKA (reference sequence). The CDR3 is 13 residues long. V was shortened by 3 bases and J by 3 bases, with 10 bases between the two germline ends.

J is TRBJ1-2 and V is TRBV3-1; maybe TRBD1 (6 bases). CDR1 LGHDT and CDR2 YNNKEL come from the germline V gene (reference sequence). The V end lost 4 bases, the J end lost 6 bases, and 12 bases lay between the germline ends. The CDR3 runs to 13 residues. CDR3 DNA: TGTGCCAGCAGCCTTCGGACAGAGGATGGCTACACCTTC. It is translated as CASSLRTEDGYTF.

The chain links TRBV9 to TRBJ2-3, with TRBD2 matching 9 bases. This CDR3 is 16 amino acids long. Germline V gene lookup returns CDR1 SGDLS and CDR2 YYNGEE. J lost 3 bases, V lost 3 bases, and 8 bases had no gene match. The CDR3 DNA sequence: TGTGCCAGCAGCGCGCAACCGGGACTAGCAACAGATACGCAGTATTTT. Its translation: CASSAQPGLATDTQYF.